This TCR beta chain was sequenced in a study of CD8+ T cells in alopecia areata. Extracted RNA was reverse transcribed into cDNA, the sequencing template. The protocol was immunoSEQ multiplex PCR, while the TCRdb copy is restricted to in-frame clones and leaves out a portion. The repertoire includes 95,000 to 100,000 clones, 60% of them detected once, and around 15% sits in the top ten. Specified treatment: oral pan-JAK inhibitor, 5-10 mg twice daily. Germline lookup yields CDR1 SQVTM and CDR2 ANQGSEA. The V end lost 3 bases, the J end lost 8 bases, and 22 bases lay between the germline ends. The CDR3 length is 15 residues.

The sample here was CD8+ T cells sorted from blood, taken at approximately week 56, from a patient treated with tofacitinib. The receptor's source is a human donor with alopecia areata. The chain recombines TRBV29-1 with TRBJ1-2; the D gene is possibly TRBD1 (5 bases). As DNA, the CDR3 is TGCAGCGTTGATAATAATTCTGGGGGGTCCTTAGGCTACACCTTC. It codes for CSVDNNSGGSLGYTF.